Presented here are 7 T cell receptor beta chains from one specimen sequenced in a study of neurological immune-mediated disorders. TCRdb redid the calling of the 5' RACE reads with MiXCR, one entry per CDR3 protein. The sample includes around 94,000 distinct CDR3 sequences, roughly 3.5% of them seen just once. Material: PBMCs. These receptors were collected from a woman in her late teens or twenties with multiple sclerosis.

This clonotype was seen many times. The rearrangement uses TRBV10-3 and TRBJ2-3; 10 bases agree with TRBD2. CDR3 length: 15 amino acids. Germline lookup yields CDR1 ENHRY and CDR2 SYGVKD. J was trimmed by 5 bases and V by 3 bases; bases with no gene match: 5. The CDR3 region has the DNA TGTGCCATCAGTGATACTAGCGGGGAGGGAGATACGCAGTATTTT. The encoded protein is CAISDTSGEGDTQYF.

This clonotype was detected ten times or more. The chain links TRBV5-1 to TRBJ2-5; D remains unclear. This CDR3 is built from 13 residues. Germline V gives CDR1 SGHRS, CDR2 YFSETQ. The V end was cut by 4 bases, the J end by 2 bases, with 9 bases between. The CDR3, as DNA: TGCGCCAGCAGCCAGGAAGGGCAAGAGACCCAGTACTTC. This sequence encodes CASSQEGQETQYF.

The sample holds many counts of this clonotype. The chain joins TRBV20-1 to TRBJ2-1; TRBD2 matches 7 bases. The CDR3 contains 16 residues. Germline values: CDR1 DFQATT, CDR2 SNEGSKA (reference sequence). Trimming removed 0 bases from V and 0 bases from J; junction bases left unmatched: 5. CDR3 residues: CSARDYPGGSYNEQFF. DNA for the CDR3: TGCAGTGCTAGAGATTATCCGGGAGGCTCCTACAATGAGCAGTTCTTC.

This clonotype was recorded at least ten times. V gene TRBV7-2 combines with J gene TRBJ1-6, with 8 bases lining up with TRBD1. The germline gives CDR1 SGHTA, CDR2 FQGNSA. The V and J ends lost 5 bases and 7 bases, in that order; junction bases with no gene match: 4. The CDR3 has 14 residues. CDR3 residues: CASSPGQENSPLHF. CDR3 bases: TGTGCCAGCAGCCCGGGACAGGAGAATTCACCCCTCCACTTT.

The sample holds many counts of this clonotype. This rearrangement joins TRBV7-2 to TRBJ1-1; unclear D gene. Germline lookup yields CDR1 SGHTA and CDR2 FQGNSA. V dropped 3 bases and J dropped 0 bases, with 14 bases sitting between them. The CDR3 has 16 amino acids. The CDR3 DNA reads as TGTGCCAGCAGCTTTGGGAGGGCCTTCATGAACACTGAAGCTTTCTTT. This encodes CASSFGRAFMNTEAFF. The entire variable domain, with the rest obtained from reference TRBV7-2 and TRBJ1-1, is as follows: GAGVSQSPSNKVTEKGKDVELRCDPISGHTALYWYRQSLGQGLEFLIYFQGNSAPDKSGLPSDRFSAERTGGSVSTLTIQRTQQEDSAVYLCASSFGRAFMNTEAFFGQGTRLTVV.

In its sample, this clonotype was seen many times. The gene calls are TRBV7-9 and TRBJ2-2; TRBD1 matches 7 bases. CDR1 and CDR2 from the germline V gene are SEHNR and FQNEAQ (reference sequence). This CDR3 is 15 amino acids long. V trimming: 4 bases; J trimming: 2 bases; junction bases outside the gene matches: 4. DNA for the CDR3: TGTGCCAGCAGCTCGACAGGGAGCAACACCGGGGAGCTGTTTTTT. This gives the protein CASSSTGSNTGELFF.

V usage is TRBV5-1 and J usage is TRBJ2-1; TRBD1 agrees at 11 bases. The CDR3 totals 16 residues. V was pared by 4 bases and J by 3 bases, with 6 bases of the junction left unmatched. Germline V gives CDR1 SGHRS, CDR2 YFSETQ. The CDR3 loop is CASSVGTGGSYNEQFF. CDR3 in DNA: TGCGCCAGCAGCGTAGGGACAGGGGGAAGCTACAATGAGCAGTTCTTC. The whole variable domain, remainder taken from reference TRBV5-1 and TRBJ2-1, is KAGVTQTPRYLIKTRGQQVTLSCSPISGHRSVSWYQQTPGQGLQFLFEYFSETQRNKGNFPGRFSGRQFSNSRSEMNVSTLELGDSALYLCASSVGTGGSYNEQFFGPGTRLTVL.